This is a list of T cell receptor beta chains from one sample in a study of blood T cell repertoires in COVID-19. TCRdb's table, derived via immunoSEQ multiplex PCR, lists solely in-frame clones and lacks some. The table has around 31,000 clones, more than 85% seen once. The specimen was peripheral blood. The receptor set was obtained from a man in his sixties with acute or convalescent COVID-19. CDR3s include the opening cysteine and the closing phenylalanine or tryptophan. Size is stated for part of the rows, as once, few or many counts, or as a class when the clone is expanded.

v_call clone_size cdr3_aa
TRBV6-5 . CASRGLSSTDTQYF
TRBV3-1/TRBV3-2 . CASSPAGLAGGDTQYF
TRBV7-9 . CASSLGGPVGYTF
TRBV5-1 . CASTIQGANGYTF
TRBV2 . CASSESRGNSPLHF
TRBV10-3 . CAITPGTGEREAFF
TRBV4-1 . CASSPELGHFTGELFF
TRBV29-1 . CSVTAGGADEQFF
TRBV6-6 . CASSQPPSGASYEQYF
TRBV27 . CASSYRGATNEKLFF
TRBV21-1 . CASSKGGQGAYEQYF
TRBV7-2 . CASSFGGRPETQYF
TRBV4-1 . CASSQEPPGTQRAKNIQYF
TRBV5-6 . CASSLGGFDQPQHF
TRBV2 . CASIAVGQGVGSYEQYF
TRBV11-2 . CASPISGSFPGTGELFF
TRBV2 . CASSVSRTSTDTQYF
TRBV6-6 . CASRGTGFYSYEQYF
TRBV19 . CASSTPAGTTGDEQFF
TRBV3-1/TRBV3-2 once CASSQGVYGYTF
TRBV28 . CASSFPSGRSNNEQFF
TRBV30 . CAWSVAQGDQPQHF
TRBV27 . CASSDLGQAAGTQYF
TRBV10-3 . CAISSATTSGIGNEQFF
TRBV18 once CASSPEQANQPQHF
TRBV15 . CATSRDQGSREQYF
TRBV18 . CASSPPGTSSYNEQFF
TRBV10-3 . CAISESTDQPQHF
TRBV27 . CASSFLGDRGGNYGYTF
TRBV7-8 . CASSATSGTVFEQFF
TRBV10-3 . CAIGLAGLYEQYF
TRBV12-3/TRBV12-4 . CASEEESTDTQYF
TRBV30 . CAWSQGQGNTEAFF
TRBV5-6 . CASSFSQGASRYTF
TRBV6-7 . CASSWHYGYTF
TRBV27 . CASSSRQGTQPQHF